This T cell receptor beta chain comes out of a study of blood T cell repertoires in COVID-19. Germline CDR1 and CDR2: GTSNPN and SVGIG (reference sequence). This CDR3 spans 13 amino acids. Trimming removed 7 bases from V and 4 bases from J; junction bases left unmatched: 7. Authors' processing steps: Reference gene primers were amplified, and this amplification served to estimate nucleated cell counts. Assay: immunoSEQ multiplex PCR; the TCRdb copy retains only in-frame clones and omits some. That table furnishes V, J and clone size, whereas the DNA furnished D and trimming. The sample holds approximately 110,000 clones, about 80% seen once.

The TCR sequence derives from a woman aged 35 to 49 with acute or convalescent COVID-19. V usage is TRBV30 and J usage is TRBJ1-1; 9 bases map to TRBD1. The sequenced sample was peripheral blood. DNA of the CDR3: TGTGCCTTGGGGACAGGGAGTAGCACTGAAGCTTTCTTT. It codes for CALGTGSSTEAFF.